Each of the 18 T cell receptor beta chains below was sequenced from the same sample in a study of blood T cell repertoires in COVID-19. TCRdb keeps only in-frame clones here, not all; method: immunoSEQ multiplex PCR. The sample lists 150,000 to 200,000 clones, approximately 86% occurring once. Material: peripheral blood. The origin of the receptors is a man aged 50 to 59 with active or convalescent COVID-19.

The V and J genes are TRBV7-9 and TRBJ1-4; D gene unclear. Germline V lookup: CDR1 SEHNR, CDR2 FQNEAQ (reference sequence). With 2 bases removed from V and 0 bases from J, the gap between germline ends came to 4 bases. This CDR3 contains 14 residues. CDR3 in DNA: TGTGCCAGCAGCTTAACTGCAACTAATGAAAAACTGTTTTTT. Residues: CASSLTATNEKLFF.

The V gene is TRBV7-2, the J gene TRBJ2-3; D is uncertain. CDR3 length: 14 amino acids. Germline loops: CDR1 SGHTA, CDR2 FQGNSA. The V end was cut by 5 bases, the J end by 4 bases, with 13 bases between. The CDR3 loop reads CASSKTGRADTQYF. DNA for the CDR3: TGTGCCAGCAGCAAAACTGGTCGCGCAGATACGCAGTATTTT. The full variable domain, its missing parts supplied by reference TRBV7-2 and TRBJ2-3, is GAGVSQSPSNKVTEKGKDVELRCDPISGHTALYWYRQSLGQGLEFLIYFQGNSAPDKSGLPSDRFSAERTGGSVSTLTIQRTQQEDSAVYLCASSKTGRADTQYFGPGTRLTVL.

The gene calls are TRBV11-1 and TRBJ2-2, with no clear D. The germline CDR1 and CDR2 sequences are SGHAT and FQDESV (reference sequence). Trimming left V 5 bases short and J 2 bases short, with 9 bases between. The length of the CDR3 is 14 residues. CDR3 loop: CASSVNLNTGELFF. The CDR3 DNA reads TGTGCCAGCAGCGTCAACTTAAACACCGGGGAGCTGTTTTTT.

As DNA, the CDR3 is TGTGCCAGCAGCTCCGGACAGGGGCTCCGGGAGCTGTTTTTT. Translating it yields CASSSGQGLRELFF. The V gene is TRBV11-3, the J gene TRBJ2-2, with TRBD1 identical over 9 bases. The CDR3 is made up of 14 amino acids. J was trimmed by 9 bases and V by 4 bases; bases with no gene match: 6. From germline, CDR1 is SGHNT and CDR2 YENEEA.

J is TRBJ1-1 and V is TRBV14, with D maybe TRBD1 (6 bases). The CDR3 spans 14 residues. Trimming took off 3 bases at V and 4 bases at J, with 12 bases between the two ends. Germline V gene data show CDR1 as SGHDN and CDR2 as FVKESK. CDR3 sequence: CASSQILGATEAFF. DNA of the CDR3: TGTGCCAGCAGCCAGATTTTGGGGGCCACTGAAGCTTTCTTT. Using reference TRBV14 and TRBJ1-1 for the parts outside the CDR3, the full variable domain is EAGVTQFPSHSVIEKGQTVTLRCDPISGHDNLYWYRRVMGKEIKFLLHFVKESKQDESGMPNNRFLAERTGGTYSTLKVQPAELEDSGVYFCASSQILGATEAFFGQGTRLTVV.

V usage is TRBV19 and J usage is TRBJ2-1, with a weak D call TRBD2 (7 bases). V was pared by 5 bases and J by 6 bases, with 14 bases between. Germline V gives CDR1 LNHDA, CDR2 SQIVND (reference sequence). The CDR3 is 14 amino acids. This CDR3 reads CASSAQGGGNEQFF. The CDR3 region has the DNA TGTGCCAGTAGTGCCCAGGGAGGGGGCAATGAGCAGTTCTTC.

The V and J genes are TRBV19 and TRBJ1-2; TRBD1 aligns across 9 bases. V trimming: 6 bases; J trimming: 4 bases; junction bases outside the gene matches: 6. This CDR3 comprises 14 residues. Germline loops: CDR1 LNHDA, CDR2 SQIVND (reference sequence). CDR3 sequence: CASRQKGQGYGYTF. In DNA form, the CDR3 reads TGTGCCAGTAGGCAGAAGGGACAGGGCTATGGCTACACCTTC.

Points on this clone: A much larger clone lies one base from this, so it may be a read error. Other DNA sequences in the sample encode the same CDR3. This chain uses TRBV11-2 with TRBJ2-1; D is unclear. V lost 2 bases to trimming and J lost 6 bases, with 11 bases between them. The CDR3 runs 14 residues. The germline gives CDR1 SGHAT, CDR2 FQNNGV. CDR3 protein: CASSLQSTANEQFF. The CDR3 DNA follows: TGTGCCAGCAGCTTACAAAGCACAGCCAATGAGCAGTTCTTC. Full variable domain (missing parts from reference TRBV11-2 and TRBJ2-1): EAGVAQSPRYKIIEKRQSVAFWCNPISGHATLYWYQQILGQGPKLLIQFQNNGVVDDSQLPKDRFSAERLKGVDSTLKIQPAKLEDSAVYLCASSLQSTANEQFFGPGTRLTVL.

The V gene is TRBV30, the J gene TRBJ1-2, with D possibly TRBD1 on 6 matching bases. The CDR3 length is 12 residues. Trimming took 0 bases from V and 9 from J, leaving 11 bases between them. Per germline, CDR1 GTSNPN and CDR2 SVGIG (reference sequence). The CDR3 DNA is TGTGCCTGGAGTGTGTCGACAGGAAGCTACACCTTC. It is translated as CAWSVSTGSYTF.

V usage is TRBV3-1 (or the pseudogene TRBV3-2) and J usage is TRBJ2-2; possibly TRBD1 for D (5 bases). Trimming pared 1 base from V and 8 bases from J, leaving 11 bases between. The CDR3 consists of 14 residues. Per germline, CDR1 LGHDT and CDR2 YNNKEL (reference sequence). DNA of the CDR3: TGTGCCAGCAGCCAAGCCCAGGGTTCTGGGGAGCTGTTTTTT. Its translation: CASSQAQGSGELFF.

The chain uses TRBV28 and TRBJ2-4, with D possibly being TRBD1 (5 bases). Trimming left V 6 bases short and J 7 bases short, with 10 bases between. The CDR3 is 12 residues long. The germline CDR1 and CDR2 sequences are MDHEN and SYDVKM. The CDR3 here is CASRLTGNIQYF. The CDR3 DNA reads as TGTGCCAGCAGGCTCACAGGTAACATTCAGTACTTC. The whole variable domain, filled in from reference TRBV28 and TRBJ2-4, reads DVKVTQSSRYLVKRTGEKVFLECVQDMDHENMFWYRQDPGLGLRLIYFSYDVKMKEKGDIPEGYSVSREKKERFSLILESASTNQTSMYLCASRLTGNIQYFGAGTRLSVL.

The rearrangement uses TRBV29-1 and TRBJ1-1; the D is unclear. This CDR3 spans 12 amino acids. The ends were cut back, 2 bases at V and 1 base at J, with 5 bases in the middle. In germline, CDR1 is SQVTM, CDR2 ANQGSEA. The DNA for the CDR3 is TGCAGCGTTGAAAGAGCGAACACTGAAGCTTTCTTT. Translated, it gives CSVERANTEAFF.

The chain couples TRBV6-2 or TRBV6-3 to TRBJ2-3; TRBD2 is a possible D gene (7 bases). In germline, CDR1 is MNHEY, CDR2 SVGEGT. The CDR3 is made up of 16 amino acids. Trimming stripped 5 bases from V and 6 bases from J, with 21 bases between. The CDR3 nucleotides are TGTGCCAGCAGTCCCCAGGGGAGGGAGGGCCGGGATACGCAGTATTTT. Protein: CASSPQGREGRDTQYF.

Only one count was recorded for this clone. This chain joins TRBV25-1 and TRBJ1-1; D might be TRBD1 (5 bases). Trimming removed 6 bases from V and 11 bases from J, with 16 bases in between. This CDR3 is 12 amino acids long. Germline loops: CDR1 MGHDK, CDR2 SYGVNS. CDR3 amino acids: CASRDTGVGAFF. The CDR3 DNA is TGTGCCAGCAGGGACACAGGAGTCGGTGCTTTCTTT.

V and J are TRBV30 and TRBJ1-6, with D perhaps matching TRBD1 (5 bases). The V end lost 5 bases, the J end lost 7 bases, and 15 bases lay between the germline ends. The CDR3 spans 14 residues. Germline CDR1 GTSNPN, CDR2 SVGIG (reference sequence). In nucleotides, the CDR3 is TGTGCCTGGTTGGAGGGACGGTTGAATTCACCCCTCCACTTT. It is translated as CAWLEGRLNSPLHF.

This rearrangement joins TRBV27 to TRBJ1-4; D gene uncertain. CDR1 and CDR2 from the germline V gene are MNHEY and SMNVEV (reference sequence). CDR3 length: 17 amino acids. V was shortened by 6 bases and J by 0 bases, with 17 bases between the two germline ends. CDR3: CASRSLTWSATNEKLFF. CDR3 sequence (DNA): TGTGCCAGCAGGTCCCTCACCTGGAGTGCAACTAATGAAAAACTGTTTTTT.

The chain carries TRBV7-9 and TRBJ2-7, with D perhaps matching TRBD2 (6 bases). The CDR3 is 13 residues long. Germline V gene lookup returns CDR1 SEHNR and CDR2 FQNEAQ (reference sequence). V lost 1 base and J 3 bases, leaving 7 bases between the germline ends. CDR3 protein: CASSLEGGYEQYF. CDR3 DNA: TGTGCCAGCAGCTTAGAGGGAGGCTACGAGCAGTACTTC.

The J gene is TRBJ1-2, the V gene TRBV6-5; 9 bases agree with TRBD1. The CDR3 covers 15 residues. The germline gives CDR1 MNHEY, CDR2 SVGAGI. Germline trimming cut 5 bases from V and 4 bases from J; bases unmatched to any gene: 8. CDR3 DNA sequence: TGTGCCAGCAGTAAGGGGACAGGGTTTACCTATGGCTACACCTTC. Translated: CASSKGTGFTYGYTF.